Sequencing of this T cell receptor (beta chain) was carried out in a study of blood T cell repertoires in COVID-19 (dated by TCRdb to about 2020). Turning to the overall study: Samples from collaborators originated in the United States, Italy and Spain and spanned both the acute and convalescent phases of COVID-19. The prospective study material was composed of cDNA or gDNA derived from T cells, B-cell-depleted T cells, or PBMCs. Deeply sampled blood TCRbeta repertoires from subjects exposed to, actively infected with, or recovered from COVID-19 were included in the dataset. The repertoires were made available in a free public database intended to serve as a resource for research on the immune response to SARS-CoV-2. Samples were obtained from the ongoing ImmuneRACE study (first 160 participants) and from 1,254 subjects provided by 6 global collaborators. Sample metadata almost always included a de-identified subject ID, COVID-19 status, age in years and sex. Where HLA class I and class II types were available, the types were taken from metadata supplied by the sample provider, not from assay-based typing. The paper's findings and limits, for the study overall: The quantity of clinical and demographic metadata differed by source and by participant and was supplied without curation.

The germline V gene yields SGHTA for CDR1 and FQGNSA for CDR2. The CDR3 measures 17 amino acids from cysteine to phenylalanine. The read is trimmed to its CDR3 DNA, 51 bases read in frame from base 1. Here V drops 3 bases and J drops 2 bases, and the junction holds 10 bases not matched to any gene. A note on this clone: What this receptor recognizes is not known. Per-base qualities were not stored, and no clone one base away is much larger.

The immunoSEQ Assay, a bias-controlled multiplex PCR, was used to amplify TCRbeta CDR3 regions from genomic DNA. The original pipeline was this. The number of nucleated cells in each sample was estimated by amplification of reference gene primers within the assay. To quantify the absolute abundance of each unique TCRbeta CDR3 rearrangement, sequence reads were collapsed and filtered. For each sample, productive Simpson clonality was calculated as the square root of Simpson's diversity index across productive rearrangements. As stored in TCRdb, this immuneACCESS dataset retains in-frame rearrangements with V and J assigned. A fraction of the clones does not appear; measured against another copy, unresolved V genes explain less than half of the discrepancy, and the remainder lacks a known reason. The D gene and trimming were derived from the DNA, and the V and J assignments and clone size from that table. The sample profile shows 250,000 to 300,000 clones; approximately 90% of them were found once. The ten largest clones capture 2.3% of the sample.

Participants in the prospective study were enrolled through a virtual design, were aged about 18 to 100 years, and lived in 24 United States geographic areas. In the prospective study, cohorts were assigned on the basis of participant-reported clinical history obtained from a screening survey and a study questionnaire. Each participant in the prospective study had whole blood, serum and a nasopharyngeal or oropharyngeal swab collected by mobile phlebotomists. Participants in the prospective study had the option to provide additional blood draws and questionnaires over an approximately 2-month period. Blood samples from the prospective study were shipped frozen or at room temperature prior to DNA extraction.

The sequenced sample consisted of PBMCs or T cells enriched from blood (not recorded which). This TCR derives from a woman aged 40-49 years with acute COVID-19. The chain is made from TRBV7-2 and TRBJ2-5, and TRBD2 matches 9 of the central bases. The CDR3 loop reads CASSFRGGAAGQETQYF. Here is the DNA: TGTGCCAGCAGCTTCCGCGGGGGGGCGGCGGGGCAAGAGACCCAGTACTTC.